The clone carrying this T cell receptor beta chain is a singleton in its sample. Its antigen is undetermined. Libraries were prepared by immunoSEQ multiplex PCR; TCRdb keeps only in-frame clonotypes and omits some of them. This repertoire shows roughly 110,000 clones, 80% to 95% found once; its top ten account for 0.16%. The data were obtained in a study of siplizumab effects on memory and regulatory T cells. Study-level findings and limits: Naive T cells looked more diverse than memory cells, and they looked like major contributors to the alloresponse. Unstimulated subset assignment was obtained for only a minor fraction of alloreactive clones. Some alloreactive sequences were traceable to unstimulated CD4+ memory cells, and siplizumab significantly reduced them.

The length of the CDR3 is 15 residues. CDR1 SGHNT and CDR2 YYREEE come from the germline V gene (reference sequence). Trimming took 0 bases from V and 2 from J, leaving 9 bases between them. The sequencing input was non-Treg CD4+ T cells sorted from blood. The TCR was taken from a human donor in good health. This sequence joins TRBV5-4 and TRBJ2-1; D gene ambiguous. The DNA for the CDR3 is TGTGCCAGCAGCTTGGATCTAGGACCCTACAATGAGCAGTTCTTC. Its protein is CASSLDLGPYNEQFF.